This record covers a single TCR beta chain. Its matching antigen is unknown. Each sample's input was approximately 270 ng genomic DNA, 30,000 to 45,000 genome equivalents. The data stem from a study of T cell clusters in autoimmune cytopenias. Study-wide findings and caveats: TRB repertoire shifts in secondary cytopenia and chronic lymphocytic leukemia mostly reflected lymphoma, not autoimmunity. Primary autoimmune cytopenia patients appeared to lack physiological T cell clusters present in healthy donors.

TRB was amplified by touch-down multiplex PCR, primer pools A and B combined. No DNA is given; TCRdb re-called the multiplex PCR reads and lists each CDR3 protein once. The listing records over 7,500 distinct CDR3 sequences. This CDR3 comprises 14 residues. Germline CDR1 and CDR2: WNHNN and SYGVQD (reference sequence). This chain connects TRBV10-1 to TRBJ2-7. The sequence was collected from a human donor with an autoimmune cytopenia or autoimmune hepatitis (not recorded which). The source material was peripheral blood. The CDR3 is CASSEFSYPTGQYF.